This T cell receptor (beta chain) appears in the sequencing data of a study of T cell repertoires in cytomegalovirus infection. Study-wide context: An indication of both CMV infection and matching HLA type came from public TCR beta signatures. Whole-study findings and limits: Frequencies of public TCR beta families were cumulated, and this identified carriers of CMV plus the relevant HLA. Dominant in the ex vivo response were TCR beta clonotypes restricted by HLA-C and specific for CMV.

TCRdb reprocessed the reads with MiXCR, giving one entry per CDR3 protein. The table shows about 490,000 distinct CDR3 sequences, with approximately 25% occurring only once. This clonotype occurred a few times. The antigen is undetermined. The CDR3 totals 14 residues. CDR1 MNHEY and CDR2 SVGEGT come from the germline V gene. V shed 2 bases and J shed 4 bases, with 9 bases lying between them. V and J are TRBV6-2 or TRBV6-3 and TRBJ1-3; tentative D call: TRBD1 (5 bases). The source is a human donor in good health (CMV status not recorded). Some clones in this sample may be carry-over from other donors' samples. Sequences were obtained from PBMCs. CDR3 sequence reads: CASSYGTAGNTIYF. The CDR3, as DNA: TGTGCCAGCAGTTACGGGACCGCCGGAAACACCATATATTTT.